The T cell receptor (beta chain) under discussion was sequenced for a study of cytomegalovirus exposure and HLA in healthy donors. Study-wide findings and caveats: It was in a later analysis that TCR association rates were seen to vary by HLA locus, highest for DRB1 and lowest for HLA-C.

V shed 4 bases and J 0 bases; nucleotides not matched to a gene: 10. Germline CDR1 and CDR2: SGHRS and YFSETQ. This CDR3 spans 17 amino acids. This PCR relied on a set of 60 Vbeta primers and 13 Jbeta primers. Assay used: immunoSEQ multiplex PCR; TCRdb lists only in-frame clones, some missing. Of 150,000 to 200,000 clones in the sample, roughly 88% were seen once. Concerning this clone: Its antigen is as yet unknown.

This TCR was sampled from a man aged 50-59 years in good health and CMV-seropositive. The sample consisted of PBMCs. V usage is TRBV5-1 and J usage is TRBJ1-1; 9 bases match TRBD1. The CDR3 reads CASSDQYRGRVNTEAFF. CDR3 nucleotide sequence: TGCGCCAGCAGCGATCAATACAGGGGGCGCGTGAACACTGAAGCTTTCTTT.